The clone carrying this T cell receptor beta chain was recorded only once. A much larger clone lies a single base off, so this may be a read error. The record originates from a study of tumor-infiltrating lymphocytes in primary liver carcinoma. The germline V gene has CDR1 MNHNY and CDR2 SVGAGI (reference sequence). Trimming removed 2 bases at V and 4 bases at J, with 14 bases between. The CDR3 totals 15 residues. Unsorted whole blood yielded blood RNA, and germline DNA was extracted as well. The researchers produced TCR beta cDNA from 450 to 600 ng total RNA with a constant-region primer. What produced the TCR beta libraries was three nested multiplex PCR rounds using slightly modified ARM-PCR. The first two PCR rounds used TRBV1-TRBV30 primers with a Cbeta primer, 10 cycles each. TCRdb reanalysed the multiplex PCR reads using MiXCR and keeps one entry per CDR3 protein. This table holds about 180,000 distinct CDR3 sequences, about 60% found once.

The rearrangement uses TRBV6-6 and TRBJ2-5, with D unclear. The sample consisted of peripheral blood. This receptor was identified in a man aged 40-55 years with primary liver carcinoma and hepatitis B virus infection. CDR3 protein: CASSYPREFVETQYF. In DNA, the CDR3 is TGTGCCAGCAGTTACCCGAGAGAGTTCGTAGAGACCCAGTACTTC.